This entry lists 27 T cell receptor beta chains sequenced from one sample in a study of shared clonotypes between healthy human individuals. CD8 cells classed as naive were CD45RO-negative and positively selected for CCR7, excluding terminally differentiated effector memory CD45RA+ cells. Method: immunoSEQ multiplex PCR; TCRdb's copy keeps in-frame clones and lacks some. This sample has about 2.2 million clones; about 92% occur once, and the top ten carry about 1.5%. Sample: naive CD8+ T cells from PBMCs. The receptors here all came from a man aged 18 to 30 in good health. Some clones in this sample may be carry-over from other donors' samples.

The genes are TRBV30 and TRBJ2-1; 11 bases map to TRBD2. Germline trimming cut 4 bases from V and 8 bases from J; bases unmatched to any gene: 4. CDR3 length equals 13 residues. Germline CDR1 is GTSNPN and CDR2 is SVGIG (reference sequence). The CDR3 protein is CAWNSGRGDEQFF. Here the CDR3 DNA reads TGTGCCTGGAATAGCGGGAGGGGGGATGAGCAGTTCTTC.

The rearrangement joins TRBV10-3 to TRBJ2-7; 8 nucleotides align to TRBD2. Germline CDR1 is ENHRY and CDR2 is SYGVKD. There are 14 residues in the CDR3. The ends lost 6 bases at V and 5 bases at J; junction bases unmatched: 9. This chain's CDR3 is CAISGGVHFDEQYF. The DNA for the CDR3 is TGTGCCATCAGCGGGGGGGTGCATTTCGACGAGCAGTACTTC.

The genes are TRBV15 and TRBJ2-2; no clear D gene. CDR1 and CDR2 (germline): LNHNV, YYDKDF (reference sequence). This CDR3 has 18 residues. With 0 bases removed from V and 0 bases from J, the gap between germline ends came to 14 bases. The CDR3 DNA follows: TGTGCCACCAGCAGAGATTTCGGCGTCGACGCGAACACCGGGGAGCTGTTTTTT. This codes for CATSRDFGVDANTGELFF.

This clone has a handful of counts. This chain joins TRBV9 and TRBJ2-1; 14 bases fit TRBD2. Trimming removed 4 bases from V and 6 bases from J; junction bases left unmatched: 9. The CDR3 covers 17 residues. Germline-derived CDR1 and CDR2 are SGDLS and YYNGEE. CDR3 sequence reads: CASSTSPGTSGSNEQFF. In DNA form, the CDR3 reads TGTGCCAGCAGCACCTCTCCCGGGACTAGCGGGAGCAATGAGCAGTTCTTC.

This chain joins TRBV5-1 and TRBJ2-1; 10 bases are a match to TRBD1. Germline CDR1 reads SGHRS; CDR2 reads YFSETQ. The length of the CDR3 is 16 residues. The V gene end was trimmed by 0 bases and the J gene end by 3 bases; junction bases not matched to a gene: 3. In DNA, the CDR3 is TGCGCCAGCAGCTTGGATCGGACAGGGGGCTACAATGAGCAGTTCTTC. It codes for CASSLDRTGGYNEQFF.

This clone has only a few counts. The chain links TRBV27 to TRBJ1-1; D unclear. The ends were cut back, 8 bases at V and 7 bases at J, with 23 bases in the middle. CDR3 length: 15 residues. Germline lookup yields CDR1 MNHEY and CDR2 SMNVEV (reference sequence). The CDR3 DNA follows: TGTGCCAGCCAGGAAAACCGGGCCTTGCTAAATGAAGCTTTCTTT. Residues: CASQENRALLNEAFF.

J is TRBJ1-1 and V is TRBV14; TRBD1 matches 11 bases. CDR1 and CDR2 (germline): SGHDN, FVKESK. This CDR3 is 16 amino acids long. V dropped 2 bases and J dropped 1; count of bases not matched to a gene: 3. In nucleotides, the CDR3 is TGTGCCAGCAGCCAATTCGGACAGGGGGCGAACACTGAAGCTTTCTTT. Protein sequence: CASSQFGQGANTEAFF.

The J gene is TRBJ2-7, the V gene TRBV6-6; D call uncertain. Looked up from germline, CDR1 is MNHNY and CDR2 is SVGAGI (reference sequence). The CDR3 is 13 amino acids. The V end was cut by 6 bases, the J end by 1 base, with 10 bases between. For the CDR3, the DNA is TGTGCCAGCAGGTCGACTTGGTCCTACGAGCAGTACTTC. Translation: CASRSTWSYEQYF.

In this sample, this clone turned up once. The chain employs TRBV6-1 and TRBJ1-1; no reliable D call. This CDR3 has 18 residues. Germline V lookup: CDR1 MNHNS, CDR2 SASEGT. Trimming took 1 base from V and 1 from J, leaving 19 bases between them. CDR3 in amino acids: CASSEGFPLKGRNTEAFF. The CDR3 DNA follows: TGTGCCAGCAGTGAAGGCTTTCCCTTAAAGGGCCGGAACACTGAAGCTTTCTTT.

The gene calls are TRBV5-1 and TRBJ2-7; 8 bases match TRBD1. V lost 6 bases and J lost 4; bases outside the gene matches: 9. Germline CDR1 and CDR2: SGHRS and YFSETQ. The CDR3 is 14 amino acids. CDR3 in DNA: TGCGCCAGCAACCCTTCAGGGGGCGTTTACGAGCAGTACTTC. Encoded protein: CASNPSGGVYEQYF.

This chain joins TRBV2 and TRBJ1-2, with 7 bases matching TRBD1. This CDR3 has 14 residues. Trimming cost V 1 base and J 5 bases; bases outside gene matches: 4. The germline V gene has CDR1 SNHLY and CDR2 FYNNEI. The CDR3 spells CASSEGAGGYGYTF. In DNA form, the CDR3 reads TGTGCCAGCAGTGAAGGAGCAGGGGGATATGGCTACACCTTC.

The chain has TRBV29-1 and TRBJ2-2; 7 nucleotides agree with TRBD1. With 6 bases clipped from V and 1 base from J, the junction kept 8 bases outside the gene matches. CDR3 length equals 15 residues. Germline CDR1 SQVTM, CDR2 ANQGSEA. In DNA form, the CDR3 reads TGCAGCGTAGGAAGGGACAGCGGGAACACCGGGGAGCTGTTTTTT. Amino acid sequence: CSVGRDSGNTGELFF.

V gene TRBV5-8 combines with J gene TRBJ2-2; D is possibly TRBD1 (5 bases). This CDR3 is built from 16 residues. Trimming took 1 base from V and 0 from J, leaving 10 bases between them. Germline CDR1 SGHTS, CDR2 YDEGEE. The DNA for the CDR3 is TGTGCCAGCAGCTTGTCGGCAGGGCCGAACACCGGGGAGCTGTTTTTT. This sequence encodes CASSLSAGPNTGELFF. The full variable domain, in which reference TRBV5-8 and TRBJ2-2 provide the parts outside the CDR3, is EAGVTQSPTHLIKTRGQQATLRCSPISGHTSVYWYQQALGLGLQFLLWYDEGEERNRGNFPPRFSGRQFPNYSSELNVNALELEDSALYLCASSLSAGPNTGELFFGEGSRLTVL.

The chain combines TRBV27 with TRBJ2-7; D ambiguous. Between the trimmed V and J ends, which lost 6 bases and 0 bases, there was a span of 12 bases. In germline, CDR1 is MNHEY, CDR2 SMNVEV (reference sequence). The CDR3 sequence is 14 residues long. CDR3 sequence (DNA): TGTGCCAGCAGGTCGGGCAGGAGCTCCTACGAGCAGTACTTC. Protein product: CASRSGRSSYEQYF.

The chain combines TRBV6-1 with TRBJ2-1; the match to TRBD2 covers 7 bases. In germline, CDR1 is MNHNS, CDR2 SASEGT. The CDR3 covers 16 residues. Trimming took 2 bases from V and 4 from J; bases not matched to a gene: 8. The CDR3 DNA reads as TGTGCCAGCAGTGAAATACGAGCGGGACCTTACAATGAGCAGTTCTTC. The encoded protein is CASSEIRAGPYNEQFF.

CDR3 sequence (DNA): TGTGCCAGCAGTTTATATGGGACTAGGGTATCCAATGAGCAGTTCTTC. It encodes CASSLYGTRVSNEQFF. The chain recombines TRBV27 with TRBJ2-1; the match to TRBD2 covers 8 bases. Germline CDR1 and CDR2: MNHEY and SMNVEV (reference sequence). Trimming cost V 1 base and J 6 bases; bases outside gene matches: 8. The CDR3 runs 16 residues.

J is TRBJ2-3 and V is TRBV9; 15 bases are a match to TRBD2. The germline CDR1 and CDR2 sequences are SGDLS and YYNGEE. The J segment lost 9 bases and the V segment lost 4 bases, leaving 9 bases of the junction unmatched. This CDR3 spans 16 amino acids. CDR3: CASSPEGLAGGNTQYF. In DNA form, the CDR3 reads TGTGCCAGCAGCCCGGAGGGACTAGCGGGAGGAAACACGCAGTATTTT.

The chain employs TRBV11-3 and TRBJ2-3, with D perhaps assigned TRBD1 or TRBD2 (5 bases each). With 4 bases removed from V and 4 bases from J, the gap between germline ends came to 21 bases. The CDR3 is made up of 17 amino acids. In germline, CDR1 is SGHNT, CDR2 YENEEA. The DNA of the CDR3 is TGTGCCAGCAGCTCGCGAGCGGACCCAAGGGGCGCAGATACGCAGTATTTT. Amino acid sequence: CASSSRADPRGADTQYF.

Worth noting for this clone: Distinct nucleotide sequences in the sample also encode this CDR3. The chain carries TRBV27 and TRBJ2-7; D ambiguous. The V and J ends lost 2 bases and 3 bases respectively, with 8 bases between them. CDR1 is MNHEY, CDR2 SMNVEV, per germline (reference sequence). The CDR3 spans 13 residues. The CDR3 coding sequence is TGTGCCAGCAGTTTAGGGTCCGTCTACGAGCAGTACTTC. Its translation is CASSLGSVYEQYF.

The V gene is TRBV28, the J gene TRBJ2-5, with a tentative D call TRBD2 (7 bases). The germline V gene encodes CDR1 MDHEN and CDR2 SYDVKM. The CDR3 consists of 17 residues. Trimming stripped 10 bases from V and 1 base from J, with 25 bases between. CDR3 loop: CAILEGDGAGSQETQYF. In DNA, the CDR3 is TGTGCCATCCTAGAGGGGGACGGAGCGGGATCCCAAGAGACCCAGTACTTC.

V and J are TRBV27 and TRBJ2-7; 10 bases match TRBD1. CDR1 and CDR2 from the germline V gene are MNHEY and SMNVEV (reference sequence). Germline trimming cut 3 bases from V and 2 bases from J; bases unmatched to any gene: 10. The CDR3 sequence is 17 residues long. The CDR3 loop reads CASSFHAPGQGPYEQYF. The CDR3 DNA reads as TGTGCCAGCAGTTTTCACGCCCCGGGACAGGGGCCCTACGAGCAGTACTTC.

The rearrangement joins TRBV27 to TRBJ2-3, with unresolved D. Trimming removed 5 bases from V and 5 bases from J, with 23 bases in between. The CDR3 is 17 residues long. Germline assignment: CDR1 MNHEY and CDR2 SMNVEV (reference sequence). Here the CDR3 reads CASSPRYRRHQEDTQYF. The CDR3 DNA is TGTGCCAGCAGTCCCAGGTATCGACGGCACCAGGAAGATACGCAGTATTTT.

This chain links TRBV13 with TRBJ2-7, with 9 nucleotides matching TRBD1. The CDR3 is 15 amino acids. In germline, CDR1 is PRHDT, CDR2 FYEKMQ (reference sequence). Unmatched junction bases numbered 7, after V lost 0 bases and J lost 7 bases. Here the CDR3 DNA reads TGTGCCAGCAGCTTAGGCAACAGGGGGCAAGAGGAGCAGTACTTC. Its translation: CASSLGNRGQEEQYF. Combining the CDR3 with reference TRBV13 and TRBJ2-7 gives the whole variable domain AAGVIQSPRHLIKEKRETATLKCYPIPRHDTVYWYQQGPGQDPQFLISFYEKMQSDKGSIPDRFSAQQFSDYHSELNMSSLELGDSALYFCASSLGNRGQEEQYFGPGTRLTVT.

This clone was detected once. This chain joins TRBV27 and TRBJ2-1; 10 bases match TRBD2. The V segment lost 5 bases and the J segment 3 bases; nucleotides outside the gene matches: 7. The length of the CDR3 is 16 residues. Germline values: CDR1 MNHEY, CDR2 SMNVEV (reference sequence). CDR3 residues: CASSRPGLAYYNEQFF. As DNA, the CDR3 is TGTGCCAGCAGTCGACCGGGACTAGCGTACTACAATGAGCAGTTCTTC.

The gene calls are TRBV28 and TRBJ1-4; maybe TRBD1 (5 bases). CDR3 length equals 13 residues. The V end lost 3 bases, the J end lost 8 bases, and 10 bases lay between the germline ends. Germline CDR1 MDHEN, CDR2 SYDVKM. CDR3 protein: CASSLSGGEKLFF. The CDR3 nucleotides read TGTGCCAGCAGTTTGTCTGGGGGAGAAAAACTGTTTTTT.

This clone was found once. This sequence joins TRBV11-3 and TRBJ2-5; 7 bases map to TRBD2. Germline V gene lookup returns CDR1 SGHNT and CDR2 YENEEA. The CDR3 contains 17 residues. The V gene end was trimmed by 4 bases and the J gene end by 2 bases; junction bases not matched to a gene: 13. The CDR3 spells CASSSAHAGEGQETQYF. CDR3 coding DNA: TGTGCCAGCAGCTCCGCCCATGCGGGAGAAGGTCAAGAGACCCAGTACTTC.

A remark on this clone: Sequence at one end of the junction differs from germline and may be a read error. V gene TRBV27 combines with J gene TRBJ2-1, with D possibly being TRBD2 (5 bases). Germline-derived CDR1 and CDR2 are MNHEY and SMNVEV (reference sequence). This CDR3 has 14 residues. The CDR3 is CATSGLASYNEQFF. CDR3 nucleotides: TGTGCCACCAGTGGCCTAGCTTCCTACAATGAGCAGTTCTTC.